This TCR beta chain originates from a study of technical replicates of blood from a few donors. The CDR3 runs 13 residues. Germline CDR1 SGHRS, CDR2 YFSETQ. V gave up 9 bases and J gave up 3 bases; unmatched junction bases: 7. This table comes from immunoSEQ multiplex PCR, and its TCRdb copy is limited to in-frame clones, with some not included. Here the sample spans 90,000 to 100,000 clones, roughly 95% being singletons. The chain uses TRBV5-1 and TRBJ2-5, with 8 bases matching TRBD1. The sequence came from a human donor in good health. Sequenced input: T cells isolated from PBMCs. This CDR3 reads CATTDRVKETQYF. In nucleotides, the CDR3 is TGCGCCACCACGGACAGGGTGAAAGAGACCCAGTACTTC. Using reference TRBV5-1 and TRBJ2-5 for the parts outside the CDR3, the full variable domain is KAGVTQTPRYLIKTRGQQVTLSCSPISGHRSVSWYQQTPGQGLQFLFEYFSETQRNKGNFPGRFSGRQFSNSRSEMNVSTLELGDSALYLCATTDRVKETQYFGPGTRLLVL.